A selection of T cell receptor beta chains follows, all from one sample in a study of CD8 T cells in ankylosing spondylitis. Each CDR3 protein is one row after TCRdb ran MiXCR on the 5' RACE reads. This sample has 670,000 or so distinct CDR3 sequences, with 15% to 20% found just once. The sample was blood, either unsorted or a sorted T cell fraction (not recorded which). Every receptor here comes from a male donor with ankylosing spondylitis. Each CDR3 is given with its conserved first and last residue. A D gene is named only where the DNA matches it firmly. Clone size is stated in some rows and not others, as once, few, many or a class when expanded.

v_call: TRBV19
clone_size: -
d_call: -
j_call: TRBJ1-5
cdr3_aa: CASGGSFYSNQPQHF
cdr3_nt: TGTGCCAGTGGGGGCAGCTTCTATAGCAATCAGCCCCAGCATTTT

v_call: TRBV11-2
clone_size: -
d_call: TRBD2
j_call: TRBJ2-7
cdr3_aa: CASSLGSGGSHEQYF
cdr3_nt: TGTGCCAGCAGCTTGGGTTCGGGGGGTTCCCACGAGCAGTACTTC

v_call: TRBV27
clone_size: few
d_call: -
j_call: TRBJ1-5
cdr3_aa: CASSSGGLGNQPQHF
cdr3_nt: TGTGCCAGCAGTAGCGGGGGGCTGGGCAATCAGCCCCAGCATTTT

v_call: TRBV12-3/TRBV12-4
clone_size: many
d_call: -
j_call: TRBJ1-5
cdr3_aa: CASSRWDLNQPQHF
cdr3_nt: TGTGCCAGCAGCCGGTGGGACCTCAATCAGCCCCAGCATTTT

v_call: TRBV5-1
clone_size: many
d_call: TRBD1
j_call: TRBJ1-1
cdr3_aa: CASSLSGGLGTEAFF
cdr3_nt: TGCGCCAGCAGCTTGTCAGGGGGCTTGGGTACTGAAGCTTTCTTT

v_call: TRBV28
clone_size: -
d_call: -
j_call: TRBJ2-1
cdr3_aa: CASTLAGFWDEQFF
cdr3_nt: TGTGCCAGCACCCTGGCGGGGTTTTGGGATGAGCAGTTCTTC

v_call: TRBV5-1
clone_size: -
d_call: -
j_call: TRBJ2-2
cdr3_aa: CARGHYREMVGELFF
cdr3_nt: TGCGCCAGAGGTCACTACAGGGAAATGGTCGGGGAGCTGTTTTTT

v_call: TRBV5-5
clone_size: -
d_call: -
j_call: TRBJ2-7
cdr3_aa: CASSPYPGLIYEQYF
cdr3_nt: TGTGCCAGCAGCCCCTACCCGGGACTGATATACGAGCAGTACTTC

v_call: TRBV24-1
clone_size: few
d_call: -
j_call: TRBJ2-1
cdr3_aa: CATSEKFRVAQFF
cdr3_nt: TGTGCCACCAGTGAGAAGTTTAGGGTAGCCCAGTTCTTC

v_call: TRBV4-2
clone_size: -
d_call: -
j_call: TRBJ2-1
cdr3_aa: CASSHPITGSNEQFF
cdr3_nt: TGTGCCAGCAGCCACCCCATTACAGGGTCCAATGAGCAGTTCTTC

v_call: TRBV4-3
clone_size: -
d_call: -
j_call: TRBJ2-2
cdr3_aa: CASSQASKGGFSGELFF
cdr3_nt: TGCGCCAGCAGCCAGGCGTCGAAGGGGGGTTTTTCCGGGGAGCTGTTTTTT

v_call: TRBV2
clone_size: many
d_call: TRBD1
j_call: TRBJ2-7
cdr3_aa: CASNLGQGEAYEQYF
cdr3_nt: TGTGCCAGCAATTTAGGACAGGGAGAGGCCTACGAGCAGTACTTC

v_call: TRBV28
clone_size: -
d_call: -
j_call: TRBJ2-4
cdr3_aa: CASSLFSLGEAKNIQYF
cdr3_nt: TGTGCCAGCAGTTTATTTTCCCTAGGAGAGGCCAAAAACATTCAGTACTTC

v_call: TRBV6-2/TRBV6-3
clone_size: -
d_call: -
j_call: TRBJ2-7
cdr3_aa: CATPWAVDTYEQYF
cdr3_nt: TGTGCCACCCCATGGGCAGTGGATACCTACGAGCAGTACTTC

v_call: TRBV12-3/TRBV12-4
clone_size: -
d_call: TRBD2
j_call: TRBJ2-4
cdr3_aa: CASSFSGGGDIQYF
cdr3_nt: TGTGCCAGCAGCTTTAGCGGGGGGGGGGACATTCAGTACTTC

v_call: TRBV20-1
clone_size: -
d_call: TRBD1
j_call: TRBJ2-5
cdr3_aa: CSARQGQGGQETQYF
cdr3_nt: TGCAGTGCTAGACAAGGACAGGGGGGCCAAGAGACCCAGTACTTC

v_call: TRBV12-3/TRBV12-4
clone_size: many
d_call: -
j_call: TRBJ1-3
cdr3_aa: CASSVLAPGHGNTIYF
cdr3_nt: TGTGCCAGCAGCGTATTGGCCCCGGGGCATGGAAACACCATATATTTT